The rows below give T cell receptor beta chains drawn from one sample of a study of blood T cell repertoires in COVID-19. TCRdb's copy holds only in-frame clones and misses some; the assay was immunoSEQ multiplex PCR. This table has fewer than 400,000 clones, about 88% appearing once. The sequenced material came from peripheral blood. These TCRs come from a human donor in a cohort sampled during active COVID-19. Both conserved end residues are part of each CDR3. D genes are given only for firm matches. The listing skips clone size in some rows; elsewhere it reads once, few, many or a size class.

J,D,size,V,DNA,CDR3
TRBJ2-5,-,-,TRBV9,TGTGCCAGCAGCCCCTCTTGGGCGGGAGAGACCCAGTACTTC,CASSPSWAGETQYF
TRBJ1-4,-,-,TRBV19,TGTGCCAGTAGTGCCCGACAGGCGGGTAATGAAAAACTGTTTTTT,CASSARQAGNEKLFF
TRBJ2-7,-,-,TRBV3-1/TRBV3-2,TGTGCCAGCAGCCAGTCGGGTTACTCCTACGAGCAGTACTTC,CASSQSGYSYEQYF
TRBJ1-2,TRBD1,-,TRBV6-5,TGTGCCAGCAGTACCCGGGACAGGGTCAACTATGGCTACACCTTC,CASSTRDRVNYGYTF
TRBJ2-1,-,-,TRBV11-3,TGTGCCAGCAGCCCTCCGGACTCTAATGAGCAGTTCTTC,CASSPPDSNEQFF
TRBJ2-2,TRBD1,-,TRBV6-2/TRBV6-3,TGTGCCAGCAGTAACGCCGGGACAGGGGCTTTGTGGAACACCGGGGAGCTGTTTTTT,CASSNAGTGALWNTGELFF
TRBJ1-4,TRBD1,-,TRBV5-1,TGCGCCAGCAGCCCCACAGGGGGACCTAATGAAAAACTGTTTTTT,CASSPTGGPNEKLFF
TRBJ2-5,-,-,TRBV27,TGTGCCAGCAGGCCCCTAGGACAGCTCCAAGAGACCCAGTACTTC,CASRPLGQLQETQYF
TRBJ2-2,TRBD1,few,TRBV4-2,TGTGCCAGCAGCCAAGATCAAGGACAGGGGGTCACCGGGGAGCTGTTTTTT,CASSQDQGQGVTGELFF
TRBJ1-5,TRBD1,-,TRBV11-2,TGTGCCAGCAGCTTAGGGACGGGACAGGGAGGGAATCAGCCCCAGCATTTT,CASSLGTGQGGNQPQHF
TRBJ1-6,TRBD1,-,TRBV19,TGTGCCAGTAGTATCTCCGGGACAGGTTCACCCCTCCACTTT,CASSISGTGSPLHF
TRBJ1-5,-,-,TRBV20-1,TGCAGTGCTAGTCACGGGGGAGATCAGCCCCAGCATTTT,CSASHGGDQPQHF
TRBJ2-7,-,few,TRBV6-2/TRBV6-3,TGTGCCAGCAGTTGGAGTAGAAACTACGAGCAGTACTTC,CASSWSRNYEQYF
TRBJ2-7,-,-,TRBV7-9,TGTGCCAGCAGTAGAACCGGGATCCCCCACGAGCAGTACTTC,CASSRTGIPHEQYF
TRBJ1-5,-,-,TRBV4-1,TGCGCCAGCAGCCAAGAGAATGGAGGGGTCAATCAGCCCCAGCATTTT,CASSQENGGVNQPQHF
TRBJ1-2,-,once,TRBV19,TGTGCCAGTAGGACCGATCGTAAGGGGGGGAACTATGGCTACACCTTC,CASRTDRKGGNYGYTF
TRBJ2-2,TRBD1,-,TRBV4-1,TGCGCCAGCAGCCCAGGGACAGGGACCGGGGAGCTGTTTTTT,CASSPGTGTGELFF